This TCR beta chain was observed in a study of OX40 agonist ivuxolimab in advanced cancers. About the full investigation: The costimulatory receptor OX40 (CD134) was targeted by ivuxolimab, a fully human IgG2 agonistic monoclonal antibody. Intravenous ivuxolimab was administered to patients every 2 weeks at six dose levels: 0.01, 0.1, 0.3, 1.5, 3 and 10 mg/kg. Of the roughly 51 patients in dose escalation, about 20 had hepatocellular carcinoma, about 15 had melanoma, 9 had renal cell carcinoma and 9 had head and neck cancer. In the dose-escalation cohort, around four fifths of patients were male, and the mean age was around 60 years, with a range of roughly 20 to 79. Prior anti-PD-1, anti-PD-L1 or anti-CTLA-4 therapy was permitted, and about two fifths of dose-escalation patients had received checkpoint inhibitors. Three dose-escalation patients achieved partial responses, one with hepatocellular carcinoma and two with cutaneous melanoma. The purpose of peripheral TCRbeta sequencing was to test whether ivuxolimab changed TCR sequence diversity and led to clonal T-cell expansion. The paper reports the monotherapy dose-escalation portion (N of about 50 patients) of the phase I ivuxolimab trial.

Summary of the overall study and its limitations: Partial responders in the 0.1-3.0 mg/kg groups had among the lowest normalized peripheral clonal expansion, especially among CD8+ T cells. The antigen specificity of the peripheral T cells that underwent clonal expansion was not determined. Low levels of normalized T-cell clonal expansion were also seen in some patients who did not respond. After ivuxolimab, more expanded clones were found on average in CD8+ T cells than in CD4+ T cells. Clonal expansion of both CD4+ and CD8+ blood T cells was observed from baseline to week 6 at doses 0.1 to 3.0 mg/kg.

Patients with autoimmune disease history or receiving systemic immunosuppression were excluded from the trial. Peripheral blood for TCR sequencing was collected from all dose cohorts at baseline, on cycle 4 day 1, and on cycle 7 day 1. The samples were taken from a phase I, first-in-human, multicenter, open-label dose-escalation trial of ivuxolimab. Adults with locally advanced or metastatic melanoma, renal cell carcinoma, hepatocellular carcinoma or head and neck squamous cell carcinoma were enrolled in the trial. Before TCR sequencing, CD4+ T cells and CD8+ T cells were sorted from peripheral blood as separate populations. Genomic DNA was extracted from sorted cells for sequencing of the TCRbeta CDR3 region. The immunoSEQ Assay was used to sequence the TCRbeta CDR3 regions. TCRdb's version of the immuneACCESS table is confined to in-frame rearrangements and falls short of the full clone set. An unresolved V gene accounts for under half of the shortfall where checked; the remainder is of unknown origin. The sample table lists 57,000 or so clones, 80% to 90% of them with a count of one. Of the sample, 0.88% is held by the ten largest clones.

Looking up the germline V gene yields CDR1 MNHNS and CDR2 SASEGT. V is pruned by 3 bases and J by 9 bases, leaving 14 bases of the junction without a gene match. From cysteine to phenylalanine, the CDR3 is 15 amino acids long. Only the CDR3 DNA stays, 45 bases, in frame from base 1. As concerns this clone: The antigen it recognizes is unknown. No per-base quality is available; no much larger clone lies one base away.

This TCR was sampled from an adult with an advanced solid tumor such as melanoma, head and neck, liver or kidney cancer. The sequence joins TRBV6-1 to TRBJ2-7; 7 bases in the junction line up with TRBD2. The sample here was CD4+ or CD8+ T cells sorted from blood, taken in a trial of the OX40 agonist ivuxolimab. The DNA sequence is as follows: TGTGCCAGCAGTGACGGTAGGGCGGGAGACTTGGTGCAGTACTTC. Its protein reads: CASSDGRAGDLVQYF.